This TCR beta chain stems from a study of early T cells in non-severe SARS-CoV-2 infection. Study background: The sequenced material was bulk RNA from unsorted whole blood, and its chains were unpaired.

General study results and limits: Reliance on VDJdb matching favored anti-spike CD8 responses; private and CD4 specificities were missed.

This clonotype has just a few counts. What it binds is not known. Individual cDNA molecules each received unique molecular identifiers attached to them. One entry per CDR3 protein results from TCRdb running MiXCR on the 5' RACE reads. The sample records around 57,000 distinct CDR3 sequences, approximately 11% being singletons. Germline V CDR1 and CDR2: SQVTM, ANQGSEA. The V end was cut by 6 bases, the J end by 0 bases, with 11 bases between. The CDR3 totals 13 residues. The V call is TRBV29-1, the J call TRBJ1-2; D unresolved. The sequence came from an adult who was a healthcare worker with PCR-confirmed SARS-CoV-2 infection or an uninfected control (not recorded which). Sequencing was carried out using whole blood. CDR3 in amino acids: CSVGVVANYGYTF. CDR3 nucleotides: TGCAGCGTCGGGGTGGTAGCTAACTATGGCTACACCTTC.